This entry lists 28 T cell receptor beta chains sequenced from one sample in a study of post-analysis software for immune sequencing data. Antigens for these TCRs are unknown. Study-level findings and limits: Controls had lower frequencies than patients of 4 or 5 TRBV segments, which included TRBV5-6, TRBV5-1 and TRBV20-1.

Included in the TCR beta cDNA libraries were unique molecular identifiers. TCRdb analysed the PCR reads with MiXCR anew, one entry per CDR3 protein. The sample holds 750,000 to 950,000 distinct CDR3 sequences, around 42% seen once. The sample consisted of blood. The receptors here all came from a girl under 18 with multiple sclerosis.

This chain connects TRBV7-9 to TRBJ2-7; a possible D gene is TRBD1 (5 bases). V was shortened by 0 bases and J by 5 bases, with 11 bases between the two germline ends. This CDR3 comprises 14 residues. Germline V gives CDR1 SEHNR, CDR2 FQNEAQ (reference sequence). CDR3 loop: CASSLAAGYHEQYF. Here the CDR3 DNA reads TGTGCCAGCAGCTTAGCGGCAGGGTACCACGAGCAGTACTTC.

V gene TRBV12-3 or TRBV12-4 combines with J gene TRBJ2-7; D is undetermined. This CDR3 contains 14 residues. Trimming shortened V by 5 bases and J by 2 bases, and 13 bases separated the two germline ends. CDR3 nucleotides: TGTGCCAGCAGTCCCCACCCCCAAGCCTACGAGCAGTACTTC. Protein: CASSPHPQAYEQYF.

This clonotype was counted a few times. The genes are TRBV12-3 or TRBV12-4 and TRBJ2-5, with TRBD1 identical over 8 bases. The J call is uncertain, as TRBJ2-7 better fits the DNA end. The CDR3 loop spans 13 amino acids. CDR3 region: CATAQGATSEQYF. Here the CDR3 DNA reads TGTGCCACCGCTCAGGGGGCCACAAGCGAGCAGTACTTC.

With respect to this clonotype: This may be a read error, as it is one base from a much larger clone. The V gene is TRBV20-1, the J gene TRBJ1-5; maybe TRBD1 (5 bases). Looked up from germline, CDR1 is DFQATT and CDR2 is SNEGSKA (reference sequence). The CDR3 runs to 13 residues. V dropped 0 bases and J dropped 10 bases, with 13 bases sitting between them. The CDR3 spells CSARERGSGPQHF. The CDR3 DNA is TGCAGTGCTAGAGAGAGGGGTAGCGGACCCCAGCATTTT.

The chain couples TRBV30 to TRBJ2-7; 12 bases agree with TRBD2. The CDR3 runs 15 residues. The ends lost 2 bases at V and 1 base at J; junction bases unmatched: 3. Germline V gene data show CDR1 as GTSNPN and CDR2 as SVGIG (reference sequence). CDR3 sequence: CAWSPTSGRSYEQYF. CDR3 DNA: TGTGCCTGGAGTCCTACTAGCGGGAGGTCCTACGAGCAGTACTTC.

This clonotype was counted a single time. The rearrangement joins TRBV6-5 to TRBJ2-1; TRBD1 matches 7 bases. The germline V gene encodes CDR1 MNHEY and CDR2 SVGAGI. The CDR3 has 15 amino acids. Trimming cost V 4 bases and J 8 bases; bases outside gene matches: 11. In nucleotides, the CDR3 is TGTGCCAGCAGTTTGTTAGGGGGCTCTTCCGATGAGCAGTTCTTC. This codes for CASSLLGGSSDEQFF.

The rearrangement uses TRBV20-1 and TRBJ2-5, with TRBD1 as a possible D gene (5 bases). The V and J ends lost 5 bases and 2 bases respectively, with 12 bases between them. Germline-derived CDR1 and CDR2 are DFQATT and SNEGSKA (reference sequence). This CDR3 has 13 residues. DNA of the CDR3: TGCAGTGCTCCATCAGGGCGGCAAGAGACCCAGTACTTC. Its protein is CSAPSGRQETQYF.

The chain has TRBV30 and TRBJ2-3, with a possible D match to TRBD2 (5 bases). Between the trimmed V and J ends, which lost 1 base and 4 bases, there was a span of 15 bases. This CDR3 is built from 15 residues. From germline, CDR1 is GTSNPN and CDR2 SVGIG (reference sequence). For the CDR3, the DNA is TGTGCCTGGAGTGACAGCGGAATTCCCGCAGATACGCAGTATTTT. It yields the protein CAWSDSGIPADTQYF.

The J gene is TRBJ1-5, the V gene TRBV4-3; 7 positions match TRBD1. Germline V gives CDR1 LGHNA, CDR2 YSLEER. This CDR3 comprises 19 residues. Trimming removed 0 bases from V and 0 bases from J; junction bases left unmatched: 11. The CDR3 DNA reads TGCGCCAGCAGCCAAGAAAACAGGGGCCTCGAATATAGCAATCAGCCCCAGCATTTT. Its protein product is CASSQENRGLEYSNQPQHF.

The rearrangement uses TRBV20-1 and TRBJ2-4, with TRBD2 as a possible D gene (6 bases). The CDR3 is 16 residues long. Between the trimmed V and J ends, which lost 6 bases and 1 base, there was a span of 19 bases. Germline CDR1 and CDR2: DFQATT and SNEGSKA (reference sequence). The CDR3 reads CSAPPVAATAKNIQYF. In DNA form, the CDR3 reads TGCAGTGCCCCGCCCGTAGCGGCCACCGCCAAAAACATTCAGTACTTC.

The V and J genes are TRBV20-1 and TRBJ2-7; D ambiguous. CDR3 length: 15 amino acids. Germline V lookup: CDR1 DFQATT, CDR2 SNEGSKA (reference sequence). With 4 bases removed from V and 3 bases from J, the gap between germline ends came to 19 bases. The CDR3 DNA follows: TGCAGTGCTACTTATTCGGCTAGTCGGTTCTACGAGCAGTACTTC. Protein product: CSATYSASRFYEQYF.

The rearrangement joins TRBV20-1 to TRBJ2-3; 7 nucleotides line up with TRBD2. Germline V gives CDR1 DFQATT, CDR2 SNEGSKA (reference sequence). This CDR3 spans 18 amino acids. V gave up 1 base and J gave up 9 bases; unmatched junction bases: 22. CDR3 in DNA: TGCAGTGCTAGAGGGTCCCCACCTAGCGGACCTCAGACACGAACGCAGTATTTT. This codes for CSARGSPPSGPQTRTQYF.

This clonotype was counted only a few times. This sequence joins TRBV15 and TRBJ2-5, with TRBD1 matching 7 bases. V shed 9 bases, J shed 2 bases, and the junction held 6 bases outside the gene matches. This CDR3 is 13 amino acids long. Germline CDR1 reads LNHNV; CDR2 reads YYDKDF (reference sequence). Here the CDR3 reads CATGLTGQETQYF. CDR3 nucleotides: TGTGCCACTGGACTGACAGGGCAAGAGACCCAGTACTTC.

The chain links TRBV7-9 to TRBJ2-1, with TRBD2 identical over 14 bases. Germline V gene lookup returns CDR1 SEHNR and CDR2 FQNEAQ (reference sequence). V lost 8 bases to trimming and J lost 5 bases; unmatched junction nucleotides: 8. The CDR3 covers 16 residues. The DNA for the CDR3 is TGTGCCAGCGGAGGGACTAGCGGGAGTAGCGACAATGAGCAGTTCTTC. Encoded protein: CASGGTSGSSDNEQFF.

The rearrangement joins TRBV7-2 to TRBJ2-7, with 9 bases fitting TRBD1. V was clipped by 3 bases and J by 3 bases; unmatched bases: 3. This CDR3 has 14 residues. Germline CDR1 and CDR2: SGHTA and FQGNSA. The CDR3, as DNA: TGTGCCAGCAGCTTCGAGACAGGGGGCTACGAGCAGTACTTC. Residues: CASSFETGGYEQYF.

The chain is built from TRBV7-6 and TRBJ1-1; TRBD1 aligns across 9 bases. The germline CDR1 and CDR2 sequences are SGHVS and FNYEAQ. CDR3 size: 15 residues. J lost 1 base, V lost 5 bases, and 5 bases had no gene match. The CDR3 nucleotides read TGTGCCAGCAGCGCACGGACAGGGGCGAACACTGAAGCTTTCTTT. Amino acid sequence: CASSARTGANTEAFF.

In its sample, this clonotype was seen a few times. The V gene is TRBV10-2, the J gene TRBJ1-1; unclear D gene. V dropped 6 bases and J dropped 5 bases, with 10 bases sitting between them. The CDR3 covers 12 residues. Germline V gene sequence: CDR1 WSHSY, CDR2 SAAADI. The CDR3 nucleotides are TGCGCCAGCAGAGACTTGGGGACTGAAGCTTTCTTT. This gives the protein CASRDLGTEAFF.

The chain joins TRBV7-3 to TRBJ2-1; 13 bases map to TRBD2. The CDR3 is 16 amino acids. The J segment lost 2 bases and the V segment lost 4 bases, leaving 2 bases of the junction unmatched. The V gene's germline CDR1 is SGHTA and CDR2 FQGTGA. The CDR3 nucleotides are TGTGCCAGCAGCTCCGGGACTAGCGGGGCCTACAATGAGCAGTTCTTC. This sequence encodes CASSSGTSGAYNEQFF.

The J gene is TRBJ2-4, the V gene TRBV10-2, with 10 bases aligning to TRBD2. The CDR3 sequence is 16 residues long. V shed 3 bases, J shed 5 bases, and the junction held 7 bases outside the gene matches. Germline loops: CDR1 WSHSY, CDR2 SAAADI. In DNA form, the CDR3 reads TGCGCCAGCAGTGATCTCCTAGCGGGAGAGGAAAACATTCAGTACTTC. Its protein is CASSDLLAGEENIQYF.

There are a few counts of this clonotype. This rearrangement joins TRBV4-1 to TRBJ2-5, with 9 bases identical to TRBD2. The CDR3 is 18 residues long. V dropped 0 bases and J dropped 4; count of bases not matched to a gene: 12. Germline CDR1 reads MGHRA; CDR2 reads YSYEKL. The CDR3 DNA reads as TGCGCCAGCAGCCAAGATGGCGGGGGGGGCCTAGCTGTAGAGACCCAGTACTTC. It specifies CASSQDGGGGLAVETQYF.

The gene calls are TRBV29-1 and TRBJ2-1; D ambiguous. V gave up 3 bases and J gave up 5 bases, with 5 bases separating them. The CDR3 totals 11 residues. Per germline, CDR1 SQVTM and CDR2 ANQGSEA. DNA for the CDR3: TGCAGCGTTGAGCAGGACAATGAGCAGTTCTTC. It translates to CSVEQDNEQFF.

The chain links TRBV7-9 to TRBJ2-4, with a weak D call TRBD2 (5 bases). The V gene's germline CDR1 is SEHNR and CDR2 FQNEAQ (reference sequence). The CDR3 runs to 11 residues. V gave up 3 bases and J gave up 15 bases, with 12 bases separating them. The CDR3 nucleotides are TGTGCCAGCAGCTTCGGGAACGAGATGTACTTC. Its protein product is CASSFGNEMYF.

This chain connects TRBV14 to TRBJ1-2; tentatively, D is TRBD1 (5 bases). The germline V gene encodes CDR1 SGHDN and CDR2 FVKESK. CDR3 length equals 16 residues. V was cut by 1 base and J by 3 bases, with 15 bases left in between. The CDR3 DNA is TGTGCCAGCAGCCAAGGACCTCTAGGGGCAGACTATGGCTACACCTTC. Translating gives CASSQGPLGADYGYTF.

The rearrangement uses TRBV7-9 and TRBJ2-1, with D possibly matching TRBD2 (6 bases). The CDR3 sequence is 16 residues long. CDR1 SEHNR and CDR2 FQNEAQ come from the germline V gene (reference sequence). Trimming took off 5 bases at V and 4 bases at J, with 18 bases between the two ends. The CDR3 bases are TGTGCCAGCAGCGGGCGATTGGGGGGACCTTACAATGAGCAGTTCTTC. Translation: CASSGRLGGPYNEQFF. The full variable domain, completed using reference TRBV7-9 and TRBJ2-1, is DTGVSQNPRHKITKRGQNVTFRCDPISEHNRLYWYRQTLGQGPEFLTYFQNEAQLEKSRLLSDRFSAERPKGSFSTLEIQRTEQGDSAMYLCASSGRLGGPYNEQFFGPGTRLTVL.

This clonotype was seen a handful of times. This chain uses TRBV29-1 with TRBJ2-1; possible D gene TRBD2, 6 bases. V dropped 5 bases and J dropped 9 bases, with 14 bases sitting between them. Germline-derived CDR1 and CDR2 are SQVTM and ANQGSEA. CDR3 length: 12 amino acids. CDR3 residues: CSVRPSAGEQFF. DNA of the CDR3: TGCAGCGTTCGTCCTAGCGCTGGTGAGCAGTTCTTC.

A few counts support this clonotype. The rearrangement links TRBV29-1 to TRBJ2-7; 8 nucleotides match TRBD1. The germline V gene has CDR1 SQVTM and CDR2 ANQGSEA. This CDR3 has 14 residues. Trimming took 6 bases from V and 0 from J; bases not matched to a gene: 7. CDR3 coding DNA: TGCAGCGTCGGACAGGGCGCTAGCTCCTACGAGCAGTACTTC. Its protein product is CSVGQGASSYEQYF.

This chain links TRBV18 with TRBJ2-1, with D unresolved. The V and J ends lost 0 bases and 1 base respectively, with 10 bases between them. The CDR3 covers 16 residues. Per the germline V gene, CDR1 is KGHSH and CDR2 is LQKENI. CDR3 DNA sequence: TGTGCCAGCTCACCACCCGGACCCGGATCCTACAATGAGCAGTTCTTC. It is translated as CASSPPGPGSYNEQFF.

The chain couples TRBV4-1 to TRBJ1-2; possibly TRBD1 for D (5 bases). V dropped 0 bases and J dropped 3 bases, with 14 bases sitting between them. The CDR3 covers 16 residues. Germline-derived CDR1 and CDR2 are MGHRA and YSYEKL. CDR3 amino acids: CASSQDSRAFHYGYTF. As DNA, the CDR3 is TGCGCCAGCAGCCAAGATTCCAGGGCTTTCCACTATGGCTACACCTTC.